The T cell receptor beta chain under discussion was sequenced for a study of Ad26.COV2.S vaccination and SARS-CoV-2 variants. In the study overall: Ad26.COV2.S was injected intramuscularly once or twice, 56 days apart.

Documented treatment: about 20 received Ad26.COV2.S at low or high dose, single or two shots; several received placebo; per-sample allocation not given. Samples came from day 63 after the first vaccine or placebo injection. This clone was recorded once. Its antigen is still unknown. Study-wide points: Spike-specific TCR breadth was greater in vaccine than placebo recipients.

Sequencing was performed with immunoSEQ multiplex PCR; in TCRdb, only in-frame clones are kept and a portion is missing. The sample yields around 300,000 clones, around 89% seen once. V gave up 0 bases and J gave up 8 bases, with 6 bases separating them. Per the germline V gene, CDR1 is SGHDT and CDR2 is YYEEEE. The CDR3 length is 13 residues. The material sequenced was peripheral blood, taken in a trial of Ad26.COV2.S vaccine versus placebo. This TCR was recovered from a person aged 18-60 years who received the Ad26.COV2.S COVID-19 vaccine or a placebo. This chain links TRBV5-6 with TRBJ1-6, with D unclear. The CDR3 spells CASSLGGDSPLHF. CDR3 DNA sequence: TGTGCCAGCAGCTTGGGTGGGGATTCACCCCTCCACTTT.